This T cell receptor beta chain emerged from a study of control samples from healthy donors and cancer patients. TCRdb's copy holds only in-frame clones and misses some; the assay was immunoSEQ multiplex PCR. The data contain roughly 190,000 clones, 91% of them singletons. Germline values: CDR1 MNHNY, CDR2 SVGAGI (reference sequence). This CDR3 is built from 14 residues. Trimming cost V 0 bases and J 6 bases; bases outside gene matches: 2. The chain has TRBV6-6 and TRBJ1-2; 9 bases map to TRBD1. What was sequenced was blood. The sequence derives from a woman aged 25 to 39 in good health. CDR3 in amino acids: CASSYSGTGHGYTF. The CDR3 nucleotides are TGTGCCAGCAGTTACTCCGGGACAGGGCATGGCTACACCTTC.